This T cell receptor beta chain appears in the sequencing data of a study of cytomegalovirus exposure and HLA in healthy donors. At the level of the study: Roughly 180 million T cells yielded around 120 million unique TCR beta sequences in earlier analysis.

The PCR employed 60 Vbeta primers together with 13 Jbeta primers. Here immunoSEQ multiplex PCR was the method, and the copy in TCRdb shows in-frame clones only, minus some. This repertoire includes some 200,000 clones. Germline CDR1 reads SGHRS; CDR2 reads YFSETQ. The V and J ends lost 5 bases and 7 bases, in that order; junction bases with no gene match: 7. This CDR3 is built from 14 residues. The V and J genes are TRBV5-1 and TRBJ2-5, with TRBD2 identical over 11 bases. The receptor was isolated from a girl aged 2 to 9 in good health and CMV-seropositive. Sequencing was done on a sample of PBMCs. In DNA form, the CDR3 reads TGCGCCAGCAGTCGGACTAGCGGGCCCAGGACCCAGTACTTC. Protein sequence: CASSRTSGPRTQYF.